This note documents a single T cell receptor (beta chain) sequence. Within the sample, other DNA sequences also encode this same CDR3. This sample was included in a study of blood T cell repertoires in COVID-19. Study-wide background: Specimens from acute and convalescent COVID-19 originated in the United States, Italy and Spain. The cDNA or gDNA used as material had been derived from T cells, B-cell-depleted T cells, or PBMCs.

The table came from immunoSEQ multiplex PCR; TCRdb's copy has only in-frame clones and leaves some out. The data show about 310,000 clones, roughly 90% seen once. CDR1 and CDR2 (germline): MNHEY, SVGAGI. The CDR3 sequence is 13 residues long. V dropped 6 bases and J dropped 3; count of bases not matched to a gene: 2. Patients at the Seattle site were enrolled during active infection and followed longitudinally. The chain carries TRBV6-5 and TRBJ2-1; the match to TRBD1 covers 7 bases. The sequenced sample consisted of peripheral blood. The sequence was collected from a woman under 40 with COVID-19, enrolled during active disease. CDR3 sequence: CASSRDSYNEQFF. CDR3 nucleotide sequence: TGTGCCAGCAGCCGGGACAGCTACAATGAGCAGTTCTTC.